The 27 T cell receptor beta chains below come from one sample, sequenced in a study of cytomegalovirus exposure and HLA in healthy donors. The primer mix had 60 Vbeta and 13 Jbeta primers. TCRdb keeps only in-frame clones here, not all; method: immunoSEQ multiplex PCR. The listing records 150,000 to 200,000 clones. The sequenced sample consisted of PBMCs. The origin of the receptors is a man between 25 and 39 years old in good health and CMV-seronegative.

The chain employs TRBV9 and TRBJ2-5; TRBD2 matches at 14 bases. CDR3 size: 16 residues. Losses at the gene ends were 2 bases for V and 4 bases for J; bases not matched to a gene: 4. Germline CDR1 is SGDLS and CDR2 is YYNGEE. CDR3: CASSVGTSGGRETQYF. CDR3 DNA sequence: TGTGCCAGCAGCGTTGGGACTAGCGGGGGAAGAGAGACCCAGTACTTC.

The chain is built from TRBV7-2 and TRBJ1-5; D call uncertain. Germline V gives CDR1 SGHTA, CDR2 FQGNSA. This CDR3 has 15 residues. V lost 0 bases and J 1 base, leaving 7 bases between the germline ends. The CDR3 DNA reads TGTGCCAGCAGCTTAGCGGGAGGGAGCAATCAGCCCCAGCATTTT. Translating gives CASSLAGGSNQPQHF.

Written as DNA, the CDR3 is TGTGCCAGCAGCCAAGGACTAGCGGGGGCCACTTCCTACGAGCAGTACTTC. Translating gives CASSQGLAGATSYEQYF. The chain recombines TRBV7-2 with TRBJ2-7; 13 positions agree with TRBD2. Germline lookup yields CDR1 SGHTA and CDR2 FQGNSA. With V trimmed by 5 bases and J by 1 base, 8 bases remained unmatched. The CDR3 loop spans 17 amino acids.

The CDR3 spells CASSPRTAYYGYTF. CDR3 nucleotide sequence: TGTGCCAGCAGCCCCCGGACAGCATACTATGGCTACACCTTC. V and J are TRBV9 and TRBJ1-2; D might be TRBD1 (6 bases). The CDR3 sequence is 14 residues long. V was shortened by 4 bases and J by 3 bases, with 13 bases between the two germline ends. CDR1 is SGDLS and CDR2 is YYNGEE in the germline V gene.

This rearrangement joins TRBV19 to TRBJ2-1; TRBD2 matches 13 bases. CDR1 is LNHDA and CDR2 is SQIVND in the germline V gene (reference sequence). The CDR3 is 18 residues long. The V segment lost 3 bases and the J segment 4 bases; nucleotides outside the gene matches: 9. CDR3 region: CASSMAPGLAGHYNEQFF. CDR3 bases: TGTGCCAGTAGTATGGCCCCGGGACTAGCGGGGCATTACAATGAGCAGTTCTTC.

V usage is TRBV6-6 and J usage is TRBJ1-2; TRBD1 matches 7 bases. The CDR3 extends over 14 amino acids. The germline V gene encodes CDR1 MNHNY and CDR2 SVGAGI (reference sequence). The V gene end was trimmed by 0 bases and the J gene end by 7 bases; junction bases not matched to a gene: 5. The CDR3: CASSYSDRVGGYTF. CDR3 bases: TGTGCCAGCAGTTACTCTGACAGGGTGGGTGGCTACACCTTC.

Notes on this clone: Other DNA sequences in the same sample also yield this CDR3. The chain recombines TRBV7-9 with TRBJ2-3, with no clear D. From germline, CDR1 is SEHNR and CDR2 FQNEAQ (reference sequence). This CDR3 spans 13 amino acids. V lost 0 bases, J lost 3 bases, and 4 bases lay in between. Here the CDR3 reads CASSLASTDTQYF. The DNA of the CDR3 is TGTGCCAGCAGCTTAGCGAGTACAGATACGCAGTATTTT.

This chain uses TRBV4-1 with TRBJ1-6, with 9 bases aligning to TRBD1. Losses at the gene ends were 2 bases for V and 6 bases for J; bases not matched to a gene: 5. From germline, CDR1 is MGHRA and CDR2 YSYEKL. CDR3 length: 16 residues. The DNA for the CDR3 is TGCGCCAGCAGCCAACGAGAGGGACAGGGTAATTCACCCCTCCACTTT. Protein product: CASSQREGQGNSPLHF.

The rearrangement joins TRBV5-6 to TRBJ2-7; TRBD1 agrees at 10 bases. The CDR3 covers 14 residues. With V trimmed by 2 bases and J by 4 bases, 3 bases remained unmatched. CDR1 and CDR2 (germline): SGHDT, YYEEEE. CDR3 amino acids: CASSFGQGGYEQYF. The CDR3 nucleotides read TGTGCCAGCAGCTTCGGACAGGGGGGATACGAGCAGTACTTC.

The rearrangement links TRBV6-1 to TRBJ2-7; TRBD2 aligns across 8 bases. The CDR3 spans 15 residues. V lost 0 bases to trimming and J lost 2 bases; unmatched junction nucleotides: 3. Germline lookup yields CDR1 MNHNS and CDR2 SASEGT. Here the CDR3 reads CASSEAPGGTYEQYF. The CDR3 region has the DNA TGTGCCAGCAGTGAAGCGCCGGGGGGGACCTACGAGCAGTACTTC.

This chain links TRBV28 with TRBJ2-3; 11 positions agree with TRBD2. V was clipped by 7 bases and J by 2 bases; unmatched bases: 5. Germline values: CDR1 MDHEN, CDR2 SYDVKM. The CDR3 is made up of 15 amino acids. CDR3 loop: CASTIAGGTTDTQYF. The CDR3 region has the DNA TGTGCCAGCACTATAGCGGGAGGGACCACAGATACGCAGTATTTT.

The chain carries TRBV5-1 and TRBJ2-7, with TRBD1 as a possible D gene (5 bases). This CDR3 comprises 16 residues. Germline CDR1 and CDR2: SGHRS and YFSETQ. V shed 0 bases and J shed 0 bases, with 13 bases lying between them. This CDR3 is CASSLASQGNSYEQYF. The CDR3 DNA follows: TGCGCCAGCAGCTTGGCCTCCCAGGGAAACTCCTACGAGCAGTACTTC.

The V and J genes are TRBV10-1 and TRBJ2-1, with D possibly being TRBD2 (6 bases). CDR1 is WNHNN and CDR2 is SYGVQD in the germline V gene (reference sequence). V lost 4 bases and J lost 5, with 15 bases in between. The CDR3 has 15 residues. CDR3 bases: TGCGCCAGCAGTGTGTCGAGCGGGCTTAACAATGAGCAGTTCTTC. Protein product: CASSVSSGLNNEQFF.

This rearrangement joins TRBV4-1 to TRBJ2-7, with D possibly being TRBD1 (5 bases). The CDR3 length is 14 residues. V was trimmed by 2 bases and J by 3 bases, leaving 11 bases between them. Germline CDR1 reads MGHRA; CDR2 reads YSYEKL. CDR3 DNA: TGCGCCAGCAGCCAACAGGGTGTAAGCTACGAGCAGTACTTC. Amino acid sequence: CASSQQGVSYEQYF.

The gene calls are TRBV6-6 and TRBJ1-6, with TRBD1 matching 8 bases. With V trimmed by 4 bases and J by 0 bases, 2 bases remained unmatched. CDR1 and CDR2 (germline): MNHNY, SVGAGI (reference sequence). This CDR3 comprises 16 residues. CDR3 region: CASSWDRPSYNSPLHF. The CDR3 bases are TGTGCCAGCAGTTGGGACAGGCCCTCCTATAATTCACCCCTCCACTTT.

CDR3 nucleotides: TGTGCCAGCAGTTACGGACAGTCAGCCTCACCCCTCCACTTT. Its translation is CASSYGQSASPLHF. The chain joins TRBV6-5 to TRBJ1-6; a weak D match, TRBD1 (6 bases). Trimming removed 2 bases from V and 10 bases from J, with 12 bases in between. From germline, CDR1 is MNHEY and CDR2 SVGAGI. The CDR3 runs to 14 residues.

In the case of this clone: Different DNA sequences within this sample yield the same CDR3. Here the CDR3 DNA reads TGCGCCAGCAGTGAACAGGGCCCGCTCAGCGACGAGCAGTACTTC. Translating it yields CASSEQGPLSDEQYF. The chain has TRBV10-2 and TRBJ2-7, with D possibly TRBD1 on 6 matching bases. Germline-derived CDR1 and CDR2 are WSHSY and SAAADI. There are 15 residues in the CDR3. Between the trimmed V and J ends, which lost 3 bases and 5 bases, there was a span of 17 bases.

The V gene is TRBV19, the J gene TRBJ1-4; 9 positions agree with TRBD1. Germline CDR1 is LNHDA and CDR2 is SQIVND (reference sequence). The CDR3 is 14 amino acids. J was trimmed by 2 bases and V by 8 bases; bases with no gene match: 3. CDR3 nucleotides: TGTGCCAGTGGAGACAGGGGGACTAATGAAAAACTGTTTTTT. It specifies CASGDRGTNEKLFF.

The chain recombines TRBV5-4 with TRBJ1-5; D gene uncertain. The V gene lost 4 bases and the J gene lost 0 bases, with 8 bases spanning the gap. Per the germline V gene, CDR1 is SGHNT and CDR2 is YYREEE (reference sequence). There are 14 residues in the CDR3. The DNA for the CDR3 is TGTGCCAGCAGCCGGTTTGATAGCAATCAGCCCCAGCATTTT. It codes for CASSRFDSNQPQHF.

The chain joins TRBV10-2 to TRBJ2-1; 11 positions agree with TRBD2. The trim removed 5 bases at V and 8 bases at J, leaving 11 bases unmatched. Per the germline V gene, CDR1 is WSHSY and CDR2 is SAAADI. CDR3 length equals 16 residues. CDR3 sequence: CASSNQGLAAWDEQFF. The CDR3 DNA follows: TGCGCCAGCAGTAATCAGGGACTAGCGGCCTGGGATGAGCAGTTCTTC.

This chain uses TRBV28 with TRBJ1-2; D gene uncertain. Trimming took 8 bases from V and 2 from J, leaving 6 bases between them. The CDR3 has 11 amino acids. The germline V gene encodes CDR1 MDHEN and CDR2 SYDVKM. The DNA for the CDR3 is TGTGCCAGCGGAGAAAACTATGGCTACACCTTC. This translates into CASGENYGYTF.

This chain joins TRBV30 and TRBJ2-2; 9 bases agree with TRBD2. There are 14 residues in the CDR3. Germline CDR1 reads GTSNPN; CDR2 reads SVGIG (reference sequence). The junction had 1 base not matched to a gene; V was cut back by 3 bases and J by 2 bases. CDR3 DNA: TGTGCCTGGAGGACTAGCGGAAACACCGGGGAGCTGTTTTTT. Protein: CAWRTSGNTGELFF.

The rearrangement links TRBV6-6 to TRBJ2-7; TRBD2 matches 7 bases. Germline CDR1 and CDR2: MNHNY and SVGAGI (reference sequence). The CDR3 loop spans 14 amino acids. V gave up 7 bases and J gave up 3 bases; unmatched junction bases: 9. In DNA form, the CDR3 reads TGTGCCAGCACCTCCAGCGGGACTATCTACGAGCAGTACTTC. It translates to CASTSSGTIYEQYF.

This chain links TRBV6-5 with TRBJ2-1; 8 bases map to TRBD1. CDR3 length: 15 amino acids. Per germline, CDR1 MNHEY and CDR2 SVGAGI. Trimming at V came to 7 bases and at J to 8 bases, leaving 13 bases not matched to a gene. The CDR3 sequence is CASTISVTGADEQFF. In nucleotides, the CDR3 is TGTGCCAGCACCATCTCGGTGACAGGGGCCGATGAGCAGTTCTTC.

This chain links TRBV7-8 with TRBJ2-5; 8 bases agree with TRBD2. V shed 3 bases, J shed 2 bases, and the junction held 8 bases outside the gene matches. Germline CDR1 SGHVS, CDR2 FQNEAQ. CDR3 length: 16 amino acids. CDR3 region: CASSLAFSGEQETQYF. CDR3 sequence (DNA): TGTGCCAGCAGCTTGGCCTTTAGCGGGGAACAAGAGACCCAGTACTTC.

This chain connects TRBV9 to TRBJ2-5; D might be TRBD2 (6 bases). The V end lost 0 bases, the J end lost 7 bases, and 13 bases lay between the germline ends. This CDR3 has 14 amino acids. Per the germline V gene, CDR1 is SGDLS and CDR2 is YYNGEE. The CDR3 protein is CASSVDGGYGTQYF. CDR3 nucleotides: TGTGCCAGCAGCGTAGACGGGGGTTACGGGACCCAGTACTTC.

The J gene is TRBJ1-3, the V gene TRBV7-6; possibly TRBD1 for D (6 bases). The V end lost 0 bases, the J end lost 4 bases, and 16 bases lay between the germline ends. CDR3 size: 17 residues. Looked up from germline, CDR1 is SGHVS and CDR2 is FNYEAQ. The CDR3 loop is CASSLAPQGSFGNTIYF. The CDR3, as DNA: TGTGCCAGCAGCTTAGCTCCACAGGGTTCTTTCGGAAACACCATATATTTT.